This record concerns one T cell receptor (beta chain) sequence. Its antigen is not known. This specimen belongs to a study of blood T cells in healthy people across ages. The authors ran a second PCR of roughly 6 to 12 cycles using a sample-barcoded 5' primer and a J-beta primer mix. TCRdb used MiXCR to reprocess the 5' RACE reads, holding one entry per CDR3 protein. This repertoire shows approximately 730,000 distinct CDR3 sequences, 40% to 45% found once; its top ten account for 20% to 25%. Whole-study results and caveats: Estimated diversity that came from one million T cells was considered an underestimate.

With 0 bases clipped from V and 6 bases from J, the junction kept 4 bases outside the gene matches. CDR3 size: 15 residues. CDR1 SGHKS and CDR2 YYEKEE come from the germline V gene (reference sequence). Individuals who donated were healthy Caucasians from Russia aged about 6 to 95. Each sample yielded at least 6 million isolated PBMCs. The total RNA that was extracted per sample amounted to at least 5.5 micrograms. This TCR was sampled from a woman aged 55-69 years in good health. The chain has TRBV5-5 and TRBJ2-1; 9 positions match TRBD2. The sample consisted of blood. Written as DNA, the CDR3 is TGTGCCAGCAGCTTGGGAGGGACTAGCTTCAATGAGCAGTTCTTC. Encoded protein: CASSLGGTSFNEQFF.